Presented here are 32 T cell receptor beta chains from one specimen sequenced in a study of regulatory T cells in long-lasting Graves disease. The time point: newly diagnosed GD, antithyroid drugs for less than 3 months. Extracted RNA from PBMCs served as the source of the TCR library. Construction of TCR beta libraries relied on iRepertoire HTBI primers and on Arm-PCR targeting CDR3 regions. Each CDR3 protein gets one entry after TCRdb re-called the multiplex PCR reads with MiXCR. The sample contains roughly 500,000 distinct CDR3 sequences, approximately 12% of which appear only once. The same data also contributed to another study, on T cells in Graves' hyperthyroidism and ophthalmopathy.

Sequencing used peripheral blood mononuclear cells (PBMCs), obtained at new diagnosis, from a patient treated with antithyroid drugs. The receptors were sampled from a woman aged 25 to 39 with Graves disease.

This clonotype was counted many times. The chain uses TRBV5-4 and TRBJ2-3; TRBD1 matches 10 bases. The CDR3 length is 16 residues. Germline lookup yields CDR1 SGHNT and CDR2 YYREEE (reference sequence). V shed 2 bases, J shed 4 bases, and the junction held 7 bases outside the gene matches. CDR3 amino acids: CASSFRDRGFADTQYF. In DNA, the CDR3 is TGTGCCAGCAGCTTTCGGGACAGGGGCTTCGCAGATACGCAGTATTTT.

This clonotype has a count of ten or more. The chain uses TRBV6-2 or TRBV6-3 and TRBJ2-1; no definite D call. Germline CDR1 and CDR2: MNHEY and SVGEGT. Between the trimmed V and J ends, which lost 8 bases and 0 bases, there was a span of 11 bases. There are 14 residues in the CDR3. For the CDR3, the DNA is TGTGCCAGCGAAGAAGCTAGCTCCTACAATGAGCAGTTCTTC. It specifies CASEEASSYNEQFF.

This chain joins TRBV20-1 and TRBJ2-1; TRBD2 matches 11 bases. The CDR3 has 14 amino acids. CDR1 and CDR2 (germline): DFQATT, SNEGSKA (reference sequence). The trim removed 5 bases at V and 9 bases at J, leaving 9 bases unmatched. CDR3 loop: CSAPTSGKIGEQFF. CDR3 nucleotide sequence: TGCAGTGCTCCGACTAGCGGGAAGATAGGTGAGCAGTTCTTC.

There are many counts of this clonotype. J is TRBJ1-1 and V is TRBV6-5; TRBD1 might be the D (5 bases). Germline-derived CDR1 and CDR2 are MNHEY and SVGAGI. This CDR3 is built from 14 residues. Trimming removed 3 bases from V and 3 bases from J, with 11 bases in between. CDR3 DNA sequence: TGTGCCAGCAGTTATAGAAGGGGTGACACTGAAGCTTTCTTT. Protein product: CASSYRRGDTEAFF.

As DNA, the CDR3 is TGTGCCAGCAGCGTAGGACTAGCGGGGGTCTACGAGCAGTACTTC. As protein: CASSVGLAGVYEQYF. The genes are TRBV9 and TRBJ2-7, with 12 bases matching TRBD2. This CDR3 contains 15 residues. V lost 0 bases and J lost 3; bases outside the gene matches: 1. Looked up from germline, CDR1 is SGDLS and CDR2 is YYNGEE.

Points on this clonotype: Just one base apart from a much larger clone, this may be a read error. This sequence joins TRBV6-1 and TRBJ1-1; D unclear. The CDR3 runs 14 residues. Looked up from germline, CDR1 is MNHNS and CDR2 is SASEGT. The CDR3 region has the DNA TGTGCCCGCAGTCCCGCTTTCAGCCCCACTGAAGCTTTCTTT. Protein product: CARSPAFSPTEAFF.

There are a few counts of this clonotype. The chain couples TRBV7-2 to TRBJ2-7; 11 bases match TRBD2. CDR3 length: 14 residues. Unmatched junction bases numbered 8, after V lost 8 bases and J lost 5 bases. Per the germline V gene, CDR1 is SGHTA and CDR2 is FQGNSA. CDR3 region: CASLGLAGPDEQYF. CDR3 DNA sequence: TGTGCCAGCTTAGGACTAGCGGGCCCGGACGAGCAGTACTTC.

This clonotype was recorded at least ten times. The chain has TRBV6-5 and TRBJ1-6; 7 bases agree with TRBD1. With V trimmed by 2 bases and J by 5 bases, 6 bases remained unmatched. The CDR3 runs 16 residues. Germline values: CDR1 MNHEY, CDR2 SVGAGI. The CDR3 reads CASSYGDSQNNSPLHF. For the CDR3, the DNA is TGTGCCAGCAGTTACGGGGACAGCCAAAATAATTCACCCCTCCACTTT.

The genes are TRBV7-9 and TRBJ2-7; 13 nucleotides agree with TRBD2. V gave up 5 bases and J gave up 4 bases; unmatched junction bases: 11. Germline V gene sequence: CDR1 SEHNR, CDR2 FQNEAQ (reference sequence). This CDR3 is built from 17 residues. CDR3 residues: CASSQTSGRILLYEQYF. As DNA, the CDR3 is TGTGCCAGCAGCCAGACTAGCGGGAGGATCCTCCTTTACGAGCAGTACTTC.

This clonotype was counted ten times or more. The chain joins TRBV7-2 to TRBJ2-7; possibly TRBD1 or TRBD2 for D (5 bases each). The CDR3 is made up of 14 amino acids. Per germline, CDR1 SGHTA and CDR2 FQGNSA. Trimming took off 3 bases at V and 1 base at J, with 10 bases between the two ends. Written as DNA, the CDR3 is TGTGCCAGCAGCTTGAGGGGCGGTTCCTACGAGCAGTACTTC. It codes for CASSLRGGSYEQYF.

This clonotype was seen repeatedly, ten times or more. The chain couples TRBV5-1 to TRBJ2-3; tentative D call: TRBD2 (5 bases). This CDR3 has 18 amino acids. Germline V gene sequence: CDR1 SGHRS, CDR2 YFSETQ. V was clipped by 1 base and J by 0 bases, with 18 bases between them. CDR3 nucleotide sequence: TGCGCCAGCAGCTTGACGGGTGGCAGCGGACGAAGCACAGATACGCAGTATTTT. Translation gives CASSLTGGSGRSTDTQYF.

This clonotype showed up just a few times. The chain has TRBV4-1 and TRBJ2-4; 9 nucleotides align to TRBD2. Germline-derived CDR1 and CDR2 are MGHRA and YSYEKL. This CDR3 comprises 15 residues. After removal of 3 bases from V and 7 bases from J, the junction contained 7 bases not matched to a gene. The DNA for the CDR3 is TGCGCCAGCAGCCAGGGCGGGGCGGGAGGGAACATTCAGTACTTC. As protein: CASSQGGAGGNIQYF.

V gene TRBV19 combines with J gene TRBJ2-7; D may be TRBD2 (6 bases). Germline CDR1 reads LNHDA; CDR2 reads SQIVND (reference sequence). V dropped 3 bases and J dropped 6 bases, with 18 bases sitting between them. There are 15 residues in the CDR3. CDR3 loop: CASSIPGGYETEQYF. In DNA form, the CDR3 reads TGTGCCAGTAGTATCCCTGGAGGGTACGAGACCGAGCAGTACTTC.

This clonotype was seen a few times. The chain carries TRBV20-1 and TRBJ2-1, with 13 nucleotides matching TRBD2. Trimming took 7 bases from V and 10 from J; bases not matched to a gene: 10. Germline V gene data show CDR1 as DFQATT and CDR2 as SNEGSKA (reference sequence). The CDR3 runs to 14 residues. This chain's CDR3 is CSVSRTSGRGEQFF. CDR3 in DNA: TGCAGTGTTTCCAGGACTAGCGGGAGAGGGGAGCAGTTCTTC.

This clonotype was detected a few times. The chain links TRBV18 to TRBJ1-3, with D unclear. The CDR3 has 15 amino acids. V lost 0 bases and J lost 0, with 6 bases in between. The V gene's germline CDR1 is KGHSH and CDR2 LQKENI. CDR3 sequence: CASSPPSSSGNTIYF. The CDR3 DNA sequence: TGTGCCAGCTCACCACCGTCCAGCTCTGGAAACACCATATATTTT.

The chain joins TRBV20-1 to TRBJ2-7; D is possibly TRBD1 (7 bases). V was pared by 6 bases and J by 5 bases, with 17 bases between. The CDR3 runs to 13 residues. CDR1 DFQATT and CDR2 SNEGSKA come from the germline V gene (reference sequence). The DNA of the CDR3 is TGCAGTGCCAATCAGGGGGGAAGCCACGAGCAGTACTTC. Protein: CSANQGGSHEQYF.

This chain uses TRBV4-1 with TRBJ2-3; 13 bases are shared with TRBD2. The V gene end was trimmed by 4 bases and the J gene end by 2 bases; junction bases not matched to a gene: 6. Germline CDR1 reads MGHRA; CDR2 reads YSYEKL. The CDR3 length is 17 residues. In nucleotides, the CDR3 is TGCGCCAGCAGCCCCCTCACTAGCGGGAGGGCCACAGATACGCAGTATTTT. It translates to CASSPLTSGRATDTQYF.

A remark on this clonotype: A much larger clone differs from this one at a single base, so this may be a read error. The V call is TRBV7-9, the J call TRBJ1-1, with 8 bases that match TRBD1. Germline CDR1 and CDR2: SEHNR and FQNEAQ (reference sequence). V was clipped by 6 bases and J by 0 bases; unmatched bases: 3. CDR3 length equals 14 residues. CDR3 bases: TGTGCCAGCAGTTGGACAGGGATGAACACTGAAGCTTTCTTT. It yields the protein CASSWTGMNTEAFF.

The table lists this clonotype with many counts. This sequence joins TRBV5-1 and TRBJ1-4; 7 nucleotides line up with TRBD1. This CDR3 spans 16 amino acids. The junction had 9 bases not matched to a gene; V was cut back by 2 bases and J by 5 bases. CDR1 SGHRS and CDR2 YFSETQ come from the germline V gene. CDR3 protein: CASSLPTGTWNEKLFF. CDR3 DNA sequence: TGCGCCAGCAGCTTACCGACAGGGACATGGAATGAAAAACTGTTTTTT.

This clonotype was recorded at least ten times. The gene calls are TRBV2 and TRBJ2-7; no firm D call. V shed 7 bases and J shed 0 bases, with 16 bases lying between them. The CDR3 is 15 residues long. Germline V lookup: CDR1 SNHLY, CDR2 FYNNEI. This CDR3 reads CASKGVPESSYEQYF. As DNA, the CDR3 is TGTGCCAGCAAAGGAGTCCCGGAAAGCTCCTACGAGCAGTACTTC.

The V and J genes are TRBV19 and TRBJ2-1; 7 bases align to TRBD2. The CDR3 sequence is 15 residues long. Losses at the gene ends were 5 bases for V and 8 bases for J; bases not matched to a gene: 12. Looked up from germline, CDR1 is LNHDA and CDR2 is SQIVND (reference sequence). The DNA of the CDR3 is TGTGCCAGTAGTCGACTCGCGGGAGTCGGGGATGAGCAGTTCTTC. Encoded protein: CASSRLAGVGDEQFF.

The chain joins TRBV6-2 or TRBV6-3 to TRBJ1-1; D is undetermined. Germline values: CDR1 MNHEY, CDR2 SVGEGT. V was shortened by 0 bases and J by 1 base, with 12 bases between the two germline ends. The CDR3 totals 16 residues. The CDR3 sequence: CASSYSWPQENTEAFF. In nucleotides, the CDR3 is TGTGCCAGCAGTTACTCGTGGCCTCAAGAGAACACTGAAGCTTTCTTT.

This clonotype came up a few times. The V call is TRBV5-1, the J call TRBJ2-1, with D perhaps given as TRBD1 or TRBD2 (5 bases each). CDR1 is SGHRS and CDR2 is YFSETQ in the germline V gene. The CDR3 is made up of 15 amino acids. Trimming stripped 0 bases from V and 4 bases from J, with 11 bases between. The CDR3 protein is CASSLGDLLYNEQFF. DNA of the CDR3: TGCGCCAGCAGCTTGGGGGACCTTCTGTACAATGAGCAGTTCTTC.

The chain joins TRBV4-1 to TRBJ2-7; D remains unclear. Germline V gene lookup returns CDR1 MGHRA and CDR2 YSYEKL. V lost 1 base and J lost 2, with 15 bases in between. The CDR3 covers 16 residues. CDR3 nucleotide sequence: TGCGCCAGCAGCCAAGGAGTTTCCAGGCTAACCTACGAGCAGTACTTC. Protein: CASSQGVSRLTYEQYF.

Many counts were recorded for this clonotype. This chain connects TRBV3-1 to TRBJ2-1; D is perhaps TRBD2 (5 bases). The V end was cut by 6 bases, the J end by 0 bases, with 12 bases between. CDR3 length equals 15 residues. CDR1 is LGHDT, CDR2 YNNKEL, per germline (reference sequence). CDR3 sequence reads: CASRLGESSYNEQFF. The CDR3 DNA follows: TGTGCCAGCAGGCTGGGAGAGAGCTCCTACAATGAGCAGTTCTTC.

The table lists this clonotype with many counts. This chain uses TRBV6-2 or TRBV6-3 with TRBJ2-1, with 14 bases lining up with TRBD2. Germline values: CDR1 MNHEY, CDR2 SVGEGT. The CDR3 has 15 amino acids. Germline trimming cut 5 bases from V and 7 bases from J; bases unmatched to any gene: 4. The CDR3: CASSGGLAGGNEQFF. CDR3 in DNA: TGTGCCAGCAGTGGTGGACTAGCGGGGGGAAATGAGCAGTTCTTC.

The chain recombines TRBV12-3 or TRBV12-4 with TRBJ1-1, with D maybe TRBD1 (5 bases). V lost 5 bases and J 4 bases, leaving 14 bases between the germline ends. The CDR3 loop spans 14 amino acids. This CDR3 reads CASSLIGAATEAFF. CDR3 coding DNA: TGTGCCAGCAGTCTAATCGGGGCGGCCACTGAAGCTTTCTTT.

This clonotype was found many times. The genes are TRBV2 and TRBJ1-2, with 7 bases aligning to TRBD1. V dropped 6 bases and J dropped 2; count of bases not matched to a gene: 9. Germline V CDR1 and CDR2: SNHLY, FYNNEI. The CDR3 totals 15 residues. The CDR3 sequence is CASSAQGQGNYGYTF. The CDR3 DNA reads TGTGCCAGCAGCGCACAGGGGCAGGGGAACTATGGCTACACCTTC.

This clonotype was seen only a few times. This chain joins TRBV7-8 and TRBJ1-5, with D maybe TRBD1 (6 bases). V was trimmed by 5 bases and J by 3 bases, leaving 17 bases between them. The CDR3 loop spans 16 amino acids. Per the germline V gene, CDR1 is SGHVS and CDR2 is FQNEAQ. The CDR3 spells CASSLSRQGSNQPQHF. In DNA, the CDR3 is TGTGCCAGCAGCCTATCCCGCCAGGGGTCCAATCAGCCCCAGCATTTT.

This clonotype was counted ten times or more. Here the CDR3 reads CASRPRVAAYEQYF. The CDR3 DNA follows: TGTGCCAGCAGACCCCGAGTAGCCGCTTACGAGCAGTACTTC. This chain uses TRBV27 with TRBJ2-7; no reliable D call. Looked up from germline, CDR1 is MNHEY and CDR2 is SMNVEV (reference sequence). Trimming removed 6 bases at V and 4 bases at J, with 16 bases between. This CDR3 region has 14 residues.

This clonotype was recorded many times. The CDR3 protein is CASSHRVFSTEAFF. CDR3 bases: TGTGCCAGCAGTCACAGGGTGTTTAGCACTGAAGCTTTCTTT. V and J are TRBV28 and TRBJ1-1; D is perhaps TRBD1 (6 bases). Looked up from germline, CDR1 is MDHEN and CDR2 is SYDVKM. V lost 5 bases and J 4 bases, leaving 14 bases between the germline ends. The CDR3 spans 14 residues. Complete variable domain (other parts from reference TRBV28 and TRBJ1-1): DVKVTQSSRYLVKRTGEKVFLECVQDMDHENMFWYRQDPGLGLRLIYFSYDVKMKEKGDIPEGYSVSREKKERFSLILESASTNQTSMYLCASSHRVFSTEAFFGQGTRLTVV.

In this sample, this clonotype turned up many times. The gene calls are TRBV28 and TRBJ1-5, with TRBD1 matching 8 bases. The CDR3 is made up of 16 amino acids. CDR1 and CDR2 from the germline V gene are MDHEN and SYDVKM. The junction had 11 bases not matched to a gene; V was cut back by 6 bases and J by 4 bases. The CDR3 nucleotides read TGTGCCAGCAGCTATTCGCATCAGGGGGCAAATCAGCCCCAGCATTTT. Translating it yields CASSYSHQGANQPQHF. Variable domain in full (rest from reference TRBV28 and TRBJ1-5): DVKVTQSSRYLVKRTGEKVFLECVQDMDHENMFWYRQDPGLGLRLIYFSYDVKMKEKGDIPEGYSVSREKKERFSLILESASTNQTSMYLCASSYSHQGANQPQHFGDGTRLSIL.